This TCR beta chain was sequenced during a study of T cell changes during pregnancy in multiple sclerosis. The V gene lost 4 bases and the J gene lost 1 base, with 16 bases spanning the gap. Germline CDR1 and CDR2: LNHDA and SQIVND (reference sequence). The CDR3 runs 16 residues. Using immunoSEQ multiplex PCR, the repertoire was profiled, and TCRdb retains in-frame clones only, with some absent. The sample shows over 100,000 clones, around 90% of them seen only once. The rearrangement links TRBV19 to TRBJ1-1; TRBD1 is a possible D gene (6 bases). The receptor comes from a female donor with multiple sclerosis, enrolled in a pregnancy study. Source: peripheral blood, taken in the third trimester of pregnancy. This CDR3 reads CASSTRDNTRNTEAFF. DNA of the CDR3: TGTGCCAGTAGTACCCGGGACAACACCAGGAACACTGAAGCTTTCTTT.